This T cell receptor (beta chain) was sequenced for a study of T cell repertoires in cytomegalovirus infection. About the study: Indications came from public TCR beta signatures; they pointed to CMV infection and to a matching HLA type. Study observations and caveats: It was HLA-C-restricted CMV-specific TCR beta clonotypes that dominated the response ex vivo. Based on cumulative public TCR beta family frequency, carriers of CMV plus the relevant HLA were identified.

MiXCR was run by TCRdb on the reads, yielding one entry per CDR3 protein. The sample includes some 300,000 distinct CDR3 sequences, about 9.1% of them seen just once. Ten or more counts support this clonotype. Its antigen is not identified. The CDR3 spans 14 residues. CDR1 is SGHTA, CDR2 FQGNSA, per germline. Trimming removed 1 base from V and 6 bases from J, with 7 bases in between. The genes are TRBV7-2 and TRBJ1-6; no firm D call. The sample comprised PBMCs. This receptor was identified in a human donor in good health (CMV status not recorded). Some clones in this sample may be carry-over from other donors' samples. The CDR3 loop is CASSLEMRNSPLHF. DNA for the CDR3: TGTGCCAGCAGCTTAGAGATGCGTAATTCACCCCTCCACTTT.